The clone carrying this TCR beta chain was observed a single time. At the DNA level, this CDR3 is encoded by other sequences in the same sample as well. This sample is drawn from a study of blood T cell repertoires in COVID-19. Methods used by the authors: Estimates of nucleated cell counts were drawn from the amplification of reference gene primers. The table came from immunoSEQ multiplex PCR; TCRdb's copy has only in-frame clones and leaves some out. The V and J calls and clone size were taken over from that table, and D and trimming were inferred from the DNA. The table lists roughly 100,000 clones, 89% of them singletons. Germline CDR1 reads KGHSH; CDR2 reads LQKENI. The CDR3 is made up of 12 amino acids. V was cut by 2 bases and J by 5 bases, with 6 bases left in between.

The sequence was collected from a woman in her sixties or seventies with acute or convalescent COVID-19. The chain uses TRBV18 and TRBJ1-1; no clear D gene. The sequenced sample was peripheral blood. Written as DNA, the CDR3 is TGTGCCAGCTCACCAACGGGGACTGAAGCTTTCTTT. It yields the protein CASSPTGTEAFF.